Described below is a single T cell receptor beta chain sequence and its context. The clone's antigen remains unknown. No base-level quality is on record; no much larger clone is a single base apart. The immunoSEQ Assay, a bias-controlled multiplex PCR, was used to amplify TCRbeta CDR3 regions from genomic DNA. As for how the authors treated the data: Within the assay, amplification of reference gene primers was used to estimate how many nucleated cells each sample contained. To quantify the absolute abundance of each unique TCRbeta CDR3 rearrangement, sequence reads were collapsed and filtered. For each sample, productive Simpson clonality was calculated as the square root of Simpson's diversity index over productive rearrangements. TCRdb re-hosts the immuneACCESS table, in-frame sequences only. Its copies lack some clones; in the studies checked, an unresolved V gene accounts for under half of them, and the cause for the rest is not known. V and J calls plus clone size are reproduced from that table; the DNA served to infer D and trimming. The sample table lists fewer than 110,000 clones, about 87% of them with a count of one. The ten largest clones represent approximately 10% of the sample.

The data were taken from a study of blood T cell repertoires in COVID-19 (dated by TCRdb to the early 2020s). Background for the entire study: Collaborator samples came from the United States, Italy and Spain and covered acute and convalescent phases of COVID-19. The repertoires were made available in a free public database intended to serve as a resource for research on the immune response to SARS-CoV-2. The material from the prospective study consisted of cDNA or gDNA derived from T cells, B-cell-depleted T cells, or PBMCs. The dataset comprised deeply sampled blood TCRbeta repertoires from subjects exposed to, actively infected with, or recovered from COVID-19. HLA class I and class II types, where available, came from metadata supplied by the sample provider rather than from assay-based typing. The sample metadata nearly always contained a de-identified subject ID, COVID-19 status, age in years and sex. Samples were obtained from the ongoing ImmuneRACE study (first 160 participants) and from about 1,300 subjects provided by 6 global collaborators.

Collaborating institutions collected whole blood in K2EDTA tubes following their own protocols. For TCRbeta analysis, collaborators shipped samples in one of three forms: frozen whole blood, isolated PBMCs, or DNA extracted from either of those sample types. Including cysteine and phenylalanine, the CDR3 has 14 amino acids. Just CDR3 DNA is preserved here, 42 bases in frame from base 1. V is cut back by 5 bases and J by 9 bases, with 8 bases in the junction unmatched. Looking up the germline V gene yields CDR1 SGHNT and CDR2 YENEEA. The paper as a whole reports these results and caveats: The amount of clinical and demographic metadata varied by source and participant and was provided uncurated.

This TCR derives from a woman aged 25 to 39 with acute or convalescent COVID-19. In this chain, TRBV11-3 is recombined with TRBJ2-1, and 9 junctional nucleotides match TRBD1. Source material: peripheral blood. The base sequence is TGTGCCAGCAGCAGATCCGGGACAGGGATTGAGCAGTTCTTC. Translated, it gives CASSRSGTGIEQFF.